One and the same sample provided the 19 T cell receptor beta chains below, sequenced in a study of cytomegalovirus exposure and HLA in healthy donors. The PCR used 60 Vbeta and 13 Jbeta primers. The method was immunoSEQ multiplex PCR; TCRdb's version includes in-frame clones alone and lacks a portion of them. The repertoire holds roughly 160,000 clones, with over 75% as singletons. Sample: PBMCs. These TCRs come from a man between 35 and 55 years old in good health and CMV-seronegative.

The table lists this clone with a count of one. The chain couples TRBV2 to TRBJ2-1; TRBD1 agrees at 9 bases. The CDR3 totals 15 residues. Germline V gives CDR1 SNHLY, CDR2 FYNNEI. V shed 5 bases, J shed 5 bases, and the junction held 7 bases outside the gene matches. In DNA, the CDR3 is TGTGCCAGCAGTTATAGACAGGGGGGAAACAATGAGCAGTTCTTC. Its translation is CASSYRQGGNNEQFF.

This clone showed up just once. The J gene is TRBJ2-7, the V gene TRBV5-1, with 7 nucleotides matching TRBD1. CDR1 and CDR2 from the germline V gene are SGHRS and YFSETQ. The J segment lost 5 bases and the V segment lost 1 base, leaving 9 bases of the junction unmatched. The CDR3 totals 15 residues. CDR3 in amino acids: CASSLSGQAFHEQYF. CDR3 coding DNA: TGCGCCAGCAGCTTGTCCGGACAGGCCTTCCACGAGCAGTACTTC.

The J gene is TRBJ2-1, the V gene TRBV25-1; TRBD2 aligns across 8 bases. The V and J ends lost 5 bases and 10 bases, in that order; junction bases with no gene match: 7. Per the germline V gene, CDR1 is MGHDK and CDR2 is SYGVNS. The CDR3 is 13 residues long. The CDR3 here is CASSYLSGGEQFF. CDR3 DNA sequence: TGTGCCAGCAGTTATTTATCGGGAGGGGAGCAGTTCTTC.

The chain recombines TRBV21-1 with TRBJ2-1; TRBD1, the D gene given by the table, was not confirmed from the DNA. TRBV21-1 is a known pseudogene. The CDR3 totals 18 residues. CDR3 loop: CASSKGIWDRGPYNEQFF. In DNA, the CDR3 is TGTGCCAGCAGCAAAGGGATATGGGACAGGGGTCCCTACAATGAGCAGTTCTTC.

This chain connects TRBV4-3 to TRBJ2-3, with TRBD2 matching over 8 bases. This CDR3 has 16 residues. With V trimmed by 2 bases and J by 1 base, 5 bases remained unmatched. Per the germline V gene, CDR1 is LGHNA and CDR2 is YSLEER. The CDR3 bases are TGCGCCAGCAGCCAAACGGGGGGGATTGGCACAGATACGCAGTATTTT. Encoded protein: CASSQTGGIGTDTQYF.

This chain connects TRBV9 to TRBJ2-1; TRBD2 matches 7 bases. The CDR3 has 16 amino acids. Germline CDR1 and CDR2: SGDLS and YYNGEE. V lost 0 bases to trimming and J lost 3 bases; unmatched junction nucleotides: 6. In DNA, the CDR3 is TGTGCCAGCAGCGTAGAGGTAGCGGGCCACTACAATGAGCAGTTCTTC. This sequence encodes CASSVEVAGHYNEQFF.

Concerning this clone: One junction end does not reproduce the germline sequence, and a read error may be involved. In DNA form, the CDR3 reads TGTTCCAGCAGCTTAGGGACAGGGTTTGGAAACACCATATATTTT. This codes for CSSSLGTGFGNTIYF. The rearrangement links TRBV7-9 to TRBJ1-3; 9 positions agree with TRBD1. This CDR3 comprises 15 residues. Germline V gene sequence: CDR1 SEHNR, CDR2 FQNEAQ (reference sequence).

This clone was recorded once. The V gene is TRBV9, the J gene TRBJ2-1; 7 nucleotides align to TRBD2. V gave up 3 bases and J gave up 6 bases; unmatched junction bases: 6. Germline loops: CDR1 SGDLS, CDR2 YYNGEE. This CDR3 contains 14 residues. CDR3 sequence (DNA): TGTGCCAGCAGCGAGCGGACTAGTGGCAATGAGCAGTTCTTC. Protein sequence: CASSERTSGNEQFF.

The gene calls are TRBV9 and TRBJ2-2; perhaps TRBD1 as D (6 bases). The germline gives CDR1 SGDLS, CDR2 YYNGEE. V shed 4 bases and J shed 6 bases, with 16 bases lying between them. The CDR3 has 15 residues. The CDR3 spells CASSPFSEGAGELFF. CDR3 sequence (DNA): TGTGCCAGCAGCCCCTTTAGCGAGGGGGCCGGGGAGCTGTTTTTT.

This rearrangement joins TRBV28 to TRBJ1-6; 10 positions match TRBD1. Trimming took 5 bases from V and 7 from J; bases not matched to a gene: 5. This CDR3 spans 15 amino acids. The germline gives CDR1 MDHEN, CDR2 SYDVKM. For the CDR3, the DNA is TGTGCCAGCAGTCAGGCGGGACAGGGGAATTCACCCCTCCACTTT. Encoded protein: CASSQAGQGNSPLHF.

The V and J genes are TRBV18 and TRBJ2-5, with a possible D match to TRBD2 (6 bases). The CDR3 loop spans 16 amino acids. The V end lost 3 bases, the J end lost 2 bases, and 16 bases lay between the germline ends. Germline V lookup: CDR1 KGHSH, CDR2 LQKENI. CDR3 in amino acids: CASSPLTSSRQETQYF. The CDR3 DNA is TGTGCCAGCTCACCCCTAACTAGCTCACGACAAGAGACCCAGTACTTC.

This clone has more than one count but fewer than ten. V gene TRBV6-1 combines with J gene TRBJ1-6; 8 bases are a match to TRBD1. V shed 4 bases and J 0 bases; nucleotides not matched to a gene: 8. CDR3 length: 18 amino acids. Germline assignment: CDR1 MNHNS and CDR2 SASEGT. For the CDR3, the DNA is TGTGCCAGCAGTGGGATATGGACAGGGAGCTCCTATAATTCACCCCTCCACTTT. Amino acid sequence: CASSGIWTGSSYNSPLHF.

The gene calls are TRBV10-3 and TRBJ1-2; tentative D call: TRBD1 (5 bases). CDR1 and CDR2 from the germline V gene are ENHRY and SYGVKD. Deletions cut 7 bases from V and 4 bases from J, with 16 bases between. The CDR3 loop spans 14 amino acids. The CDR3 DNA is TGTGCCATCACCCACGGACATCCTAGCTATGGCTACACCTTC. Protein sequence: CAITHGHPSYGYTF.

This rearrangement joins TRBV5-1 to TRBJ1-2; D is perhaps TRBD1 (6 bases). Trimming left V 4 bases short and J 4 bases short, with 8 bases between. Per the germline V gene, CDR1 is SGHRS and CDR2 is YFSETQ. This CDR3 comprises 12 residues. In DNA, the CDR3 is TGCGCCAGCAGCACGGACAGCTATGGCTACACCTTC. Protein: CASSTDSYGYTF.

The chain links TRBV28 to TRBJ2-3; 8 bases match TRBD2. V lost 4 bases, J lost 2 bases, and 8 bases stayed unmatched. Germline values: CDR1 MDHEN, CDR2 SYDVKM. The CDR3 extends over 16 amino acids. The CDR3 region has the DNA TGTGCCAGCAGTTCTGAGCGGGGGCCTTCCACAGATACGCAGTATTTT. Translated: CASSSERGPSTDTQYF.

In its sample, this clone was seen once. The chain combines TRBV7-3 with TRBJ2-5; D uncertain. Trimming took off 2 bases at V and 1 base at J, with 8 bases between the two ends. In germline, CDR1 is SGHTA, CDR2 FQGTGA. This CDR3 region has 14 residues. CDR3: CASSLWPSQETQYF. As DNA, the CDR3 is TGTGCCAGCAGCTTATGGCCAAGCCAAGAGACCCAGTACTTC.

This chain links TRBV7-6 with TRBJ2-3; D unresolved. Trimming stripped 1 base from V and 6 bases from J, with 5 bases between. CDR1 is SGHVS, CDR2 FNYEAQ, per germline. The CDR3 is 12 residues long. CDR3 in DNA: TGTGCCAGCAGCTTAGATAGCGATACGCAGTATTTT. This sequence encodes CASSLDSDTQYF.

This clone was picked up one time. The chain links TRBV5-6 to TRBJ2-7; a weak D match, TRBD1 (5 bases). The CDR3 spans 16 residues. The germline V gene has CDR1 SGHDT and CDR2 YYEEEE. V gave up 3 bases and J gave up 3 bases, with 19 bases separating them. This chain's CDR3 is CASSSGTGRAGYEQYF. The CDR3 coding sequence is TGTGCCAGCAGCTCTGGCACAGGTAGAGCTGGCTACGAGCAGTACTTC.

J is TRBJ1-1 and V is TRBV29-1, with TRBD1 as a possible D gene (6 bases). V was shortened by 7 bases and J by 10 bases, with 25 bases between the two germline ends. The CDR3 covers 14 residues. Germline CDR1 reads SQVTM; CDR2 reads ANQGSEA. For the CDR3, the DNA is TGCAGCGGCCTCACAACAGGGAAAGGACGGGGAGCTTTCTTT. Its protein is CSGLTTGKGRGAFF.